What follows are 28 T cell receptor beta chains derived from one specimen sequenced in a study of siplizumab effects on memory and regulatory T cells. Profiled with immunoSEQ multiplex PCR; TCRdb holds only in-frame clones, not every one. The table lists over 85,000 clones, 90% to 95% of them singletons. The material sequenced was CD8+ T cells sorted from blood. The receptor set was obtained from a human donor in good health.

The chain uses TRBV5-1 and TRBJ2-3, with 8 bases aligning to TRBD2. This CDR3 comprises 16 residues. V lost 6 bases and J lost 2; bases outside the gene matches: 11. Per the germline V gene, CDR1 is SGHRS and CDR2 is YFSETQ. CDR3 residues: CASNPGAGGFTDTQYF. CDR3 DNA sequence: TGCGCCAGCAATCCAGGGGCGGGAGGTTTCACAGATACGCAGTATTTT. Full variable domain (outside the CDR3, taken from reference TRBV5-1 and TRBJ2-3): KAGVTQTPRYLIKTRGQQVTLSCSPISGHRSVSWYQQTPGQGLQFLFEYFSETQRNKGNFPGRFSGRQFSNSRSEMNVSTLELGDSALYLCASNPGAGGFTDTQYFGPGTRLTVL.

This clone was seen a single time. This sequence joins TRBV7-8 and TRBJ2-5, with TRBD2 matching 10 bases. CDR1 is SGHVS and CDR2 is FQNEAQ in the germline V gene. CDR3 size: 17 residues. With 2 bases clipped from V and 5 bases from J, the junction kept 11 bases outside the gene matches. CDR3 protein: CASSLSIFSGGPETQYF. In nucleotides, the CDR3 is TGTGCCAGCAGCTTAAGTATCTTTAGCGGGGGGCCCGAGACCCAGTACTTC. The full variable domain, its missing parts supplied by reference TRBV7-8 and TRBJ2-5, is GAGVSQSPRYKVAKRGQDVALRCDPISGHVSLFWYQQALGQGPEFLTYFQNEAQLDKSGLPSDRFFAERPEGSVSTLKIQRTQQEDSAVYLCASSLSIFSGGPETQYFGPGTRLLVL.

V and J are TRBV5-1 and TRBJ2-1; D gene uncertain. Germline CDR1 SGHRS, CDR2 YFSETQ. The germline V and J ends were trimmed by 0 bases and 5 bases, with 6 bases remaining between them. The CDR3 spans 13 residues. As DNA, the CDR3 is TGCGCCAGCAGCTTGGCCCACAACAATGAGCAGTTCTTC. This codes for CASSLAHNNEQFF.

V and J are TRBV4-1 and TRBJ2-1, with 7 nucleotides matching TRBD2. The CDR3 sequence is 17 residues long. V lost 3 bases and J lost 5; bases outside the gene matches: 13. Germline assignment: CDR1 MGHRA and CDR2 YSYEKL. The CDR3 reads CASSHPREGLADNEQFF. The CDR3 DNA reads as TGCGCCAGCAGCCATCCCAGGGAGGGTCTAGCGGACAATGAGCAGTTCTTC.

The chain recombines TRBV2 with TRBJ1-1; TRBD1 matches 7 bases. The CDR3 covers 13 residues. Trimming took 3 bases from V and 5 from J; bases not matched to a gene: 3. CDR1 and CDR2 (germline): SNHLY, FYNNEI. CDR3 sequence: CASSDSRGTEAFF. The CDR3 nucleotides read TGTGCCAGCAGTGACAGCAGGGGGACTGAAGCTTTCTTT.

V usage is TRBV5-1 and J usage is TRBJ1-2; possibly TRBD1 for D (5 bases). The length of the CDR3 is 13 residues. The V and J ends lost 3 bases and 5 bases respectively, with 11 bases between them. Per the germline V gene, CDR1 is SGHRS and CDR2 is YFSETQ. The CDR3 sequence is CASSSGQEYGYTF. The CDR3 nucleotides are TGCGCCAGCAGCTCCGGACAAGAGTATGGCTACACCTTC.

The chain joins TRBV30 to TRBJ2-6; the D is unclear. The CDR3 has 16 amino acids. Deletions cut 4 bases from V and 0 bases from J, with 13 bases between. CDR1 and CDR2 from the germline V gene are GTSNPN and SVGIG (reference sequence). The chain's CDR3 is CAWIVTSSSGANVLTF. The DNA for the CDR3 is TGTGCCTGGATAGTGACATCGAGCTCTGGGGCCAACGTCCTGACTTTC.

This clone was counted a single time. The V and J genes are TRBV27 and TRBJ2-7; 7 nucleotides match TRBD2. The V gene end was trimmed by 0 bases and the J gene end by 0 bases; junction bases not matched to a gene: 2. The CDR3 totals 15 residues. CDR1 is MNHEY and CDR2 is SMNVEV in the germline V gene (reference sequence). The CDR3 loop is CASSLSGTNSYEQYF. DNA for the CDR3: TGTGCCAGCAGTTTATCAGGGACTAACTCCTACGAGCAGTACTTC.

The chain combines TRBV29-1 with TRBJ1-2; a weak D match, TRBD1 (5 bases). CDR3 length: 12 amino acids. Germline V gene data show CDR1 as SQVTM and CDR2 as ANQGSEA. Between the trimmed V and J ends, which lost 3 bases and 4 bases, there was a span of 9 bases. CDR3 protein: CSVENQGYGYTF. CDR3 sequence (DNA): TGCAGCGTTGAGAACCAGGGCTATGGCTACACCTTC.

This rearrangement joins TRBV4-3 to TRBJ2-1, with TRBD2 matching 7 bases. The junction had 8 bases not matched to a gene; V was cut back by 1 base and J by 8 bases. The CDR3 totals 15 residues. Per the germline V gene, CDR1 is LGHNA and CDR2 is YSLEER. DNA of the CDR3: TGCGCCAGCAGCCAAGGACCCAGCGGGATCGATGAGCAGTTCTTC. Residues: CASSQGPSGIDEQFF.

The J gene is TRBJ2-7, the V gene TRBV7-8; possibly TRBD2 for D (6 bases). The V and J ends lost 4 bases and 6 bases respectively, with 13 bases between them. Germline loops: CDR1 SGHVS, CDR2 FQNEAQ. The CDR3 sequence is 13 residues long. The CDR3 spells CASSSGAGPEQYF. For the CDR3, the DNA is TGTGCCAGCAGCTCAGGTGCGGGACCCGAGCAGTACTTC.

The rearrangement joins TRBV19 to TRBJ2-7; D might be TRBD1 (6 bases). Germline V gene sequence: CDR1 LNHDA, CDR2 SQIVND (reference sequence). This CDR3 spans 14 amino acids. V shed 3 bases and J shed 5 bases, with 14 bases lying between them. The CDR3 DNA sequence: TGTGCCAGTAGTATGTGGCAGGGGAACGACGAGCAGTACTTC. Its translation is CASSMWQGNDEQYF.

The chain joins TRBV5-4 to TRBJ2-1, with D perhaps TRBD1 (5 bases). This CDR3 has 14 amino acids. From germline, CDR1 is SGHNT and CDR2 YYREEE (reference sequence). Trimming shortened V by 0 bases and J by 3 bases, and 7 bases separated the two germline ends. CDR3 protein: CASSLEQGYNEQFF. CDR3 bases: TGTGCCAGCAGCTTGGAGCAGGGCTACAATGAGCAGTTCTTC.

In its sample, this clone was seen once. CDR3 protein: CASSDPGLAGTWETQYF. The CDR3 nucleotides are TGCGCCAGCAGTGACCCGGGACTAGCGGGGACATGGGAGACCCAGTACTTC. The V and J genes are TRBV10-2 and TRBJ2-5; TRBD2 matches 13 bases. This CDR3 is 17 amino acids long. Germline CDR1 is WSHSY and CDR2 is SAAADI. After removal of 3 bases from V and 5 bases from J, the junction contained 9 bases not matched to a gene.

The rearrangement uses TRBV6-5 and TRBJ2-7; 13 bases are a match to TRBD2. V lost 2 bases, J lost 1 base, and 2 bases stayed unmatched. From germline, CDR1 is MNHEY and CDR2 SVGAGI. This CDR3 spans 16 amino acids. The CDR3 reads CASSYETSGRSYEQYF. In nucleotides, the CDR3 is TGTGCCAGCAGTTACGAGACTAGCGGGAGGTCCTACGAGCAGTACTTC.

The chain employs TRBV16 and TRBJ1-2; TRBD1 might be the D (5 bases). Looked up from germline, CDR1 is KGHSY and CDR2 is FQNENV. Trimming took 0 bases from V and 1 from J, leaving 9 bases between them. This CDR3 spans 15 amino acids. The CDR3 region has the DNA TGTGCCAGCAGCCAATCGACGGGGGGTAACTATGGCTACACCTTC. This gives the protein CASSQSTGGNYGYTF.

The gene calls are TRBV5-1 and TRBJ1-1, with D unresolved. Trimming cost V 1 base and J 0 bases, with 13 bases left between them. CDR1 and CDR2 from the germline V gene are SGHRS and YFSETQ. The CDR3 length is 16 residues. CDR3 loop: CASSLWEGIMNTEAFF. CDR3 bases: TGCGCCAGCAGCTTGTGGGAGGGTATCATGAACACTGAAGCTTTCTTT.

The chain has TRBV11-3 and TRBJ1-1; D gene uncertain. This CDR3 has 11 amino acids. Per germline, CDR1 SGHNT and CDR2 YENEEA. With 3 bases removed from V and 10 bases from J, the gap between germline ends came to 9 bases. The CDR3 DNA reads TGTGCCAGCAGCTTTAAGGGTGGAGCTTTCTTT. This translates into CASSFKGGAFF.

The rearrangement links TRBV19 to TRBJ1-1; 7 nucleotides line up with TRBD1. With 1 base clipped from V and 4 bases from J, the junction kept 9 bases outside the gene matches. Looked up from germline, CDR1 is LNHDA and CDR2 is SQIVND (reference sequence). There are 16 residues in the CDR3. CDR3 DNA sequence: TGTGCCAGTAGTATAGGCACAGGGGTAGGGGTCACTGAAGCTTTCTTT. Amino acids: CASSIGTGVGVTEAFF.

The J gene is TRBJ2-3, the V gene TRBV30, with TRBD2 identical over 13 bases. The CDR3 is made up of 18 amino acids. CDR1 is GTSNPN, CDR2 SVGIG, per germline (reference sequence). Trimming took 4 bases from V and 2 from J; bases not matched to a gene: 12. CDR3 DNA: TGTGCCTGGAACCCGACTAGCGGGGGGACTCTACCCACAGATACGCAGTATTTT. Translated, it gives CAWNPTSGGTLPTDTQYF.

The genes are TRBV10-3 and TRBJ2-2, with 9 positions matching TRBD2. This CDR3 is 13 amino acids long. Trimming took 10 bases from V and 10 from J; bases not matched to a gene: 10. Germline V gene data show CDR1 as ENHRY and CDR2 as SYGVKD. The CDR3 reads CATKWREGAELFF. The DNA of the CDR3 is TGTGCCACCAAATGGCGGGAGGGAGCGGAGCTGTTTTTT.

DNA of the CDR3: TGTGCCAGCAGCACAGGACTAGCGGCAGATACGCAGTATTTT. It yields the protein CASSTGLAADTQYF. The chain links TRBV13 to TRBJ2-3; TRBD2 matches 10 bases. The germline gives CDR1 PRHDT, CDR2 FYEKMQ (reference sequence). With 5 bases clipped from V and 4 bases from J, the junction kept 3 bases outside the gene matches. CDR3 size: 14 residues.

CDR3 bases: TGTGCCTGGAGTCCAGCCGGGGAGCTGTTTTTT. Amino acid sequence: CAWSPAGELFF. The rearrangement joins TRBV30 to TRBJ2-2; D is uncertain. Germline V gene data show CDR1 as GTSNPN and CDR2 as SVGIG (reference sequence). Trimming shortened V by 2 bases and J by 6 bases, and 4 bases separated the two germline ends. CDR3 length: 11 residues.

CDR3 residues: CASSLGQGEDTQYF. As DNA, the CDR3 is TGCGCCAGCAGCTTGGGACAGGGGGAAGATACGCAGTATTTT. The chain is built from TRBV5-1 and TRBJ2-3; TRBD1 aligns across 9 bases. The junction had 1 base not matched to a gene; V was cut back by 0 bases and J by 5 bases. In germline, CDR1 is SGHRS, CDR2 YFSETQ. The CDR3 consists of 14 residues.

This clone was seen more than once but under ten times. CDR3 protein: CASSQAGTGVSYEQYF. CDR3 nucleotides: TGTGCCAGCAGCCAAGCCGGGACAGGGGTCTCCTACGAGCAGTACTTC. V and J are TRBV4-2 and TRBJ2-7, with TRBD1 identical over 10 bases. This CDR3 contains 16 residues. CDR1 and CDR2 (germline): LGHNA, YNFKEQ. After removal of 1 base from V and 0 bases from J, the junction contained 3 bases not matched to a gene.

The rearrangement uses TRBV29-1 and TRBJ2-1; no reliable D call. Germline V CDR1 and CDR2: SQVTM, ANQGSEA. CDR3 length: 15 residues. V dropped 5 bases and J dropped 3 bases, with 17 bases sitting between them. The CDR3 DNA sequence: TGCAGCGTTATTATCCCCGACTGGGGCTACAATGAGCAGTTCTTC. Its protein is CSVIIPDWGYNEQFF.

The chain has TRBV9 and TRBJ1-2; D unresolved. Germline V gives CDR1 SGDLS, CDR2 YYNGEE. Trimming pared 2 bases from V and 4 bases from J, leaving 15 bases between. This CDR3 has 15 amino acids. CDR3 sequence: CASSVDYSSLYGYTF. In nucleotides, the CDR3 is TGTGCCAGCAGCGTCGACTACAGTTCCCTCTATGGCTACACCTTC.

The J gene is TRBJ1-2, the V gene TRBV27; 8 bases fit TRBD1. The germline V gene encodes CDR1 MNHEY and CDR2 SMNVEV (reference sequence). This CDR3 has 14 residues. With V trimmed by 5 bases and J by 5 bases, 7 bases remained unmatched. CDR3 coding DNA: TGTGCCAGCAGTCCCAGGGGGCGCGGGTATGGCTACACCTTC. Its protein is CASSPRGRGYGYTF.